This T cell receptor beta chain was sequenced in a study of blood T cell repertoires in COVID-19. Overall study: The samples span acute and convalescent COVID-19 from the United States, Italy and Spain. Nucleic acid was either cDNA or gDNA, and it came from T cells, B-cell-depleted T cells, or PBMCs.

Those enrolled in Seattle joined during active infection and were followed longitudinally afterward. This CDR3 comprises 15 residues. Germline assignment: CDR1 SGDLS and CDR2 YYNGEE. V was trimmed by 2 bases and J by 3 bases, leaving 13 bases between them. In the original analysis: How many nucleated cells were present was estimated from reference gene primer amplification. Repertoires were generated with immunoSEQ multiplex PCR, while TCRdb's copy carries only in-frame clones and drops some. D and trimming come from the DNA, and the V and J calls and clone size come from that table. The data contain 100,000 to 150,000 clones, approximately 85% of them singletons.

This chain uses TRBV9 with TRBJ2-3; TRBD2 might be the D (6 bases). The clonotype was recovered from a man aged 25-45 years with COVID-19, enrolled during active disease. The sequenced sample consisted of peripheral blood. The CDR3 reads CASSVYPSATDTQYF. CDR3 sequence (DNA): TGTGCCAGCAGCGTTTATCCTAGCGCTACAGATACGCAGTATTTT.